This TCR beta chain is from a study of cytomegalovirus exposure and HLA in healthy donors. Study as a whole: Earlier work reported approximately 110 million unique TCR beta sequences from some 180 million T cells. Study findings and constraints: V- and J-gene trimming in TCR beta was tied to a missense DCLRE1C variant by an analysis performed later.

PCR amplification relied on 60 Vbeta primers (plus 13 Jbeta primers). The protocol was immunoSEQ multiplex PCR, while the TCRdb copy is restricted to in-frame clones and leaves out a portion. The sample carries 150,000 to 190,000 clones, about 75% recorded once. Comment on this clone: Its specificity is not known.

V was trimmed by 5 bases and J by 8 bases, leaving 9 bases between them. Germline-derived CDR1 and CDR2 are MNHNY and SVGAGI (reference sequence). This CDR3 has 12 residues. The chain is built from TRBV6-6 and TRBJ2-2; perhaps TRBD2 as D (5 bases). The sequencing input was PBMCs. This TCR derives from a man aged 18 to 29 in good health and CMV-seronegative. CDR3 DNA sequence: TGTGCCAGCAGTCACCGACTAGGGGAGCTGTTTTTT. Protein: CASSHRLGELFF.